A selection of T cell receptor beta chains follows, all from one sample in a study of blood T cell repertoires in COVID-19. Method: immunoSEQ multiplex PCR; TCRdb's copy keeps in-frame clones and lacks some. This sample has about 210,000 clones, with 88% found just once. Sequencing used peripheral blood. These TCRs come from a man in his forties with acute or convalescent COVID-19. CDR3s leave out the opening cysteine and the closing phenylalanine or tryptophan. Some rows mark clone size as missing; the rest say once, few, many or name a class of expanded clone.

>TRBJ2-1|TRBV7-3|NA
ASSSGLLDNEQF
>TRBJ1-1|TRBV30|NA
AWRGLGAF
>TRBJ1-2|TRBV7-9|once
ASSLQVGALYGYT
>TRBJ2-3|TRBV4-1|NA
ASSQEGRGTDTQY
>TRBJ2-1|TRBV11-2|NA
ASSVRDSLEQF
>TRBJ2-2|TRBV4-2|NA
ASSQGLAGGLIAGELF
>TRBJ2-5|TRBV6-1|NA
ASSVPRGEAPQETQY
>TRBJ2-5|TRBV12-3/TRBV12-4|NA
ASSLMTLETQY
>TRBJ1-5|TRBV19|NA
ASTSGGAQPQH
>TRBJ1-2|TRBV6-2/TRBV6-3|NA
ASSAPARMDGYT
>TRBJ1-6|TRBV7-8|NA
ASSSDRAGWGSPLH
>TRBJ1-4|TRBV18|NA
ASSPPKGAAVKLF
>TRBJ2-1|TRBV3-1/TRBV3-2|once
ASSQGAYEQF
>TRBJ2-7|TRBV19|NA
ASSPLPGQGQYEQY
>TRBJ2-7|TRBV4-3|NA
ASSQDATGGYEQY
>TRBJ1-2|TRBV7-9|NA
ASSLGRGRLGYGYT